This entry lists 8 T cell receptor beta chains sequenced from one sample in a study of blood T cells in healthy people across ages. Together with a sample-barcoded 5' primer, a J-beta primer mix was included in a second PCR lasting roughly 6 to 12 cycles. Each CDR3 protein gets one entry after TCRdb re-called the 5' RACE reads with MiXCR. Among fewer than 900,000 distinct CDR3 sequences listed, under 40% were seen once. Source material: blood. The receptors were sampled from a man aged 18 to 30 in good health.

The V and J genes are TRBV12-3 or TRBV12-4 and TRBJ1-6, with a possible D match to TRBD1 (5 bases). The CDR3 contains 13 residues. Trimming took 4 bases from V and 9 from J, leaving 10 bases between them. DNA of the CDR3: TGTGCCAGCAGTTATGGTGGGGGTTCACCCCTCCACTTT. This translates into CASSYGGGSPLHF.

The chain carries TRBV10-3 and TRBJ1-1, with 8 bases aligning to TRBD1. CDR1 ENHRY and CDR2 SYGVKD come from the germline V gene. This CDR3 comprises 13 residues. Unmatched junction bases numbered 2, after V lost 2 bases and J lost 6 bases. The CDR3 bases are TGTGCCATCAGTGAGGAACAGGGGGCTGAAGCTTTCTTT. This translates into CAISEEQGAEAFF.

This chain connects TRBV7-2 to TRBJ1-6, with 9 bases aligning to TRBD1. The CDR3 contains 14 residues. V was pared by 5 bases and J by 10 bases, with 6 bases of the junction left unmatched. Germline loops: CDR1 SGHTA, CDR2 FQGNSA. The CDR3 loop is CASSPRTGESPLHF. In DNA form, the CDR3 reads TGTGCCAGCAGCCCACGGACAGGGGAGTCACCCCTCCACTTT.

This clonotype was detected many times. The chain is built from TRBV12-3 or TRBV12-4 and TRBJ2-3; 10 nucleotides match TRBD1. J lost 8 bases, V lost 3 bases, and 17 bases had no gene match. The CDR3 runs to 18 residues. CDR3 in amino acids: CASSLAPGSGQGQGTQYF. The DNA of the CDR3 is TGTGCCAGCAGTTTGGCCCCGGGGTCGGGACAGGGGCAAGGTACGCAGTATTTT.

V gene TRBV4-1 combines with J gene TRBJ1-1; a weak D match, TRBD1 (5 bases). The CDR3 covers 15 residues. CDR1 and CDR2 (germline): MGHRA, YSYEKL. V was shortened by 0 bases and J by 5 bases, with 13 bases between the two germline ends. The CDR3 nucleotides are TGCGCCAGCAGCCAAGATCTCCCGGAGGGGACTGAAGCTTTCTTT. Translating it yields CASSQDLPEGTEAFF.

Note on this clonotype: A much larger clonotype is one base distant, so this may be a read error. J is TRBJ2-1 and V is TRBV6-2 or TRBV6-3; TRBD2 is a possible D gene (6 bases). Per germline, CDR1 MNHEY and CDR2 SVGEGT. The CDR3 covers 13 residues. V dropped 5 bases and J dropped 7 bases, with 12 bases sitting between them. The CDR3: CASSDGGRNEQFF. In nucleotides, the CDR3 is TGTGCCAGCAGTGACGGGGGTAGGAATGAGCAGTTCTTC.

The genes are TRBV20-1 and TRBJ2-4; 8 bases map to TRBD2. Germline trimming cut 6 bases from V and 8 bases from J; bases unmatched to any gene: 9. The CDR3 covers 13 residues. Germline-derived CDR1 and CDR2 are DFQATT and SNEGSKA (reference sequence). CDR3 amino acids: CSATRTSMDIQYF. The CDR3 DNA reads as TGCAGTGCCACCCGGACTAGCATGGACATTCAGTACTTC.

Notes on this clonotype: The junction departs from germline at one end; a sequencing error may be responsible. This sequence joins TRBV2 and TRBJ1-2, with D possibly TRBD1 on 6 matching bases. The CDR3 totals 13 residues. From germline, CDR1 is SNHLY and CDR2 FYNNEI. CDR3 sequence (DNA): TGTGCCAGCGGAAGGACAGTTAACTATGGCCACACCTTC. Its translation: CASGRTVNYGHTF.